The next 14 T cell receptor beta chains were all read from a single sample in a study of blood T cell repertoires in COVID-19. Produced via immunoSEQ multiplex PCR; TCRdb's table is partial and in-frame only. In the table there are about 36,000 clones, over 65% of which are singletons. The sequenced material came from peripheral blood. These receptors all come from a man in his sixties with active COVID-19.

This chain links TRBV6-5 with TRBJ1-1; tentatively, D is TRBD1 (6 bases). V gave up 6 bases and J gave up 3 bases, with 11 bases separating them. CDR3 length: 13 amino acids. Germline V gene lookup returns CDR1 MNHEY and CDR2 SVGAGI. The CDR3 sequence: CASSTTGYTEAFF. CDR3 nucleotide sequence: TGTGCCAGCAGCACAACAGGGTACACTGAAGCTTTCTTT.

A single count supports this clone. The V and J genes are TRBV7-9 and TRBJ2-5; TRBD1 might be the D (6 bases). The germline V and J ends were trimmed by 5 bases and 5 bases, with 15 bases remaining between them. CDR3 length: 14 amino acids. Germline-derived CDR1 and CDR2 are SEHNR and FQNEAQ (reference sequence). This chain's CDR3 is CASSLTGHRETQYF. The CDR3, as DNA: TGTGCCAGCAGCCTAACAGGGCATCGGGAGACCCAGTACTTC.

This clone turned up a few times. J is TRBJ1-5 and V is TRBV5-6, with D tentatively TRBD1 (6 bases). Trimming took 5 bases from V and 4 from J, leaving 13 bases between them. The germline CDR1 and CDR2 sequences are SGHDT and YYEEEE. The CDR3 has 14 amino acids. The CDR3 nucleotides read TGTGCCAGCAGTTATTCGGGGACAAATCAGCCCCAGCATTTT. Protein: CASSYSGTNQPQHF.

The chain has TRBV19 and TRBJ2-5, with D possibly being TRBD1 (6 bases). Germline CDR1 LNHDA, CDR2 SQIVND (reference sequence). V lost 6 bases and J lost 7, with 15 bases in between. CDR3 length: 13 residues. CDR3 nucleotide sequence: TGTGCCAGTAGCCCAACAGAAGGGGGGACCCAGTACTTC. As protein: CASSPTEGGTQYF.

This rearrangement joins TRBV6-4 to TRBJ1-2; 10 bases fit TRBD1. Germline CDR1 MRHNA, CDR2 SNTAGT. CDR3 size: 15 residues. With V trimmed by 4 bases and J by 4 bases, 6 bases remained unmatched. In DNA, the CDR3 is TGTGCCAGCAGTGCAAAGACAGGGGGCGGCTATGGCTACACCTTC. This encodes CASSAKTGGGYGYTF.

This chain connects TRBV6-5 to TRBJ2-5; possibly TRBD2 for D (5 bases). V lost 6 bases and J 5 bases, leaving 13 bases between the germline ends. The CDR3 is 13 amino acids. Per the germline V gene, CDR1 is MNHEY and CDR2 is SVGAGI. The CDR3 here is CASSSSGVETQYF. CDR3 nucleotides: TGTGCCAGCAGCTCCTCCGGGGTCGAGACCCAGTACTTC.

The rearrangement uses TRBV11-3 and TRBJ2-2; 11 bases map to TRBD2. With 4 bases clipped from V and 3 bases from J, the junction kept 1 base outside the gene matches. CDR3 length: 15 amino acids. Per the germline V gene, CDR1 is SGHNT and CDR2 is YENEEA. CDR3 sequence (DNA): TGTGCCAGCAGCTCGGGACTAGCGGACACCGGGGAGCTGTTTTTT. Translating it yields CASSSGLADTGELFF.

The J gene is TRBJ2-3, the V gene TRBV12-5, with 10 bases fitting TRBD1. V lost 3 bases to trimming and J lost 4 bases; unmatched junction nucleotides: 13. Per germline, CDR1 LGHNT and CDR2 FRNRAP. The CDR3 sequence is 18 residues long. The CDR3 nucleotides are TGTGCTAGTGGTTTTTCTAAGACCGGGACAGGGGAGTCAGATACGCAGTATTTT. Translated, it gives CASGFSKTGTGESDTQYF.

The V call is TRBV7-8, the J call TRBJ2-5; no reliable D call. V lost 3 bases and J 5 bases, leaving 4 bases between the germline ends. The germline gives CDR1 SGHVS, CDR2 FQNEAQ. The CDR3 loop spans 11 amino acids. The CDR3, as DNA: TGTGCCAGCAGCTTCCAGGAGACCCAGTACTTC. Translating gives CASSFQETQYF.

The chain joins TRBV3-1 (or the pseudogene TRBV3-2) to TRBJ2-5, with 9 positions matching TRBD2. Germline V CDR1 and CDR2: LGHDT, YNNKEL (reference sequence). The CDR3 extends over 16 amino acids. Trimming removed 1 base from V and 9 bases from J; junction bases left unmatched: 12. CDR3 sequence reads: CASSQGLADGGTAQYF. The CDR3 nucleotides read TGTGCCAGCAGCCAAGGACTAGCGGACGGGGGGACGGCCCAGTACTTC.

This clone occurred a few times. The genes are TRBV30 and TRBJ1-5; weak D call: TRBD1 (5 bases). The CDR3 sequence is 13 residues long. In germline, CDR1 is GTSNPN, CDR2 SVGIG (reference sequence). Trimming removed 2 bases from V and 6 bases from J, with 11 bases in between. Written as DNA, the CDR3 is TGTGCCTGGAGTAAGGGGAAGGGTCAGCCCCAGCATTTT. Amino acids: CAWSKGKGQPQHF.

This chain links TRBV30 with TRBJ2-1; 10 positions agree with TRBD2. The V gene's germline CDR1 is GTSNPN and CDR2 SVGIG (reference sequence). The CDR3 sequence is 16 residues long. Losses at the gene ends were 0 bases for V and 9 bases for J; bases not matched to a gene: 11. In nucleotides, the CDR3 is TGTGCCTGGAGTGTACGTAGACTAGCGGGTGAGGGTGAGCAGTTCTTC. It specifies CAWSVRRLAGEGEQFF.

The chain is built from TRBV28 and TRBJ2-7; 9 bases line up with TRBD1. Germline CDR1 is MDHEN and CDR2 is SYDVKM. The CDR3 runs to 16 residues. J was trimmed by 2 bases and V by 5 bases; bases with no gene match: 10. The CDR3, as DNA: TGTGCCAGCAGTCTCAACTGGGACAGGGAAGCCTACGAGCAGTACTTC. This codes for CASSLNWDREAYEQYF.

The chain combines TRBV5-1 with TRBJ2-5; 8 positions match TRBD2. The CDR3 totals 15 residues. V was clipped by 3 bases and J by 1 base; unmatched bases: 5. Germline lookup yields CDR1 SGHRS and CDR2 YFSETQ. CDR3: CASSSVAGPQETQYF. Here the CDR3 DNA reads TGCGCCAGCAGCTCAGTAGCGGGGCCCCAAGAGACCCAGTACTTC. Supplemented by reference TRBV5-1 and TRBJ2-5, the full variable domain reads KAGVTQTPRYLIKTRGQQVTLSCSPISGHRSVSWYQQTPGQGLQFLFEYFSETQRNKGNFPGRFSGRQFSNSRSEMNVSTLELGDSALYLCASSSVAGPQETQYFGPGTRLLVL.